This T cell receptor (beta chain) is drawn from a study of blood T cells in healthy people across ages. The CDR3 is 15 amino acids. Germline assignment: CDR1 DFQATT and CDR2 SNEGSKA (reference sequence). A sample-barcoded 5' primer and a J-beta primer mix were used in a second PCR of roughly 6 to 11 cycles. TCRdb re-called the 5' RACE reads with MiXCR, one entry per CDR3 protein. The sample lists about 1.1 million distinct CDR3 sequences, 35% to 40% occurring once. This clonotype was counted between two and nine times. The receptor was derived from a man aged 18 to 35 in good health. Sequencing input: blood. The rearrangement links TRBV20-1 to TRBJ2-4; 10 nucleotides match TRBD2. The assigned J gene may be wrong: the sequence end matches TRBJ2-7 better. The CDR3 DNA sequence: TGCAGTGCTAGCTCTAGCGGGGGCCGCAACTACGAGCAGTACTTC. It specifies CSASSSGGRNYEQYF.